This T cell receptor (beta chain) was documented in a study of shared clonotypes between healthy human individuals. V was clipped by 6 bases and J by 4 bases, with 12 bases between them. Looked up from germline, CDR1 is MNHEY and CDR2 is SVGAGI. This CDR3 contains 14 residues. Assay: immunoSEQ multiplex PCR; the TCRdb copy retains only in-frame clones and omits some. Found here are roughly 1 million clones, more than 65% of them singletons; the top ten hold approximately 1.5%. This receptor was obtained from a man younger than 35 in good health. The sample consisted of memory CD4+ T cells sorted from blood. Noted subset: CD45RA-negative fraction. The chain joins TRBV6-5 to TRBJ2-2; TRBD1 is a possible D gene (6 bases). CDR3 coding DNA: TGTGCCAGCAGGACTACAGGGAGCACCGGGGAGCTGTTTTTT. It specifies CASRTTGSTGELFF.